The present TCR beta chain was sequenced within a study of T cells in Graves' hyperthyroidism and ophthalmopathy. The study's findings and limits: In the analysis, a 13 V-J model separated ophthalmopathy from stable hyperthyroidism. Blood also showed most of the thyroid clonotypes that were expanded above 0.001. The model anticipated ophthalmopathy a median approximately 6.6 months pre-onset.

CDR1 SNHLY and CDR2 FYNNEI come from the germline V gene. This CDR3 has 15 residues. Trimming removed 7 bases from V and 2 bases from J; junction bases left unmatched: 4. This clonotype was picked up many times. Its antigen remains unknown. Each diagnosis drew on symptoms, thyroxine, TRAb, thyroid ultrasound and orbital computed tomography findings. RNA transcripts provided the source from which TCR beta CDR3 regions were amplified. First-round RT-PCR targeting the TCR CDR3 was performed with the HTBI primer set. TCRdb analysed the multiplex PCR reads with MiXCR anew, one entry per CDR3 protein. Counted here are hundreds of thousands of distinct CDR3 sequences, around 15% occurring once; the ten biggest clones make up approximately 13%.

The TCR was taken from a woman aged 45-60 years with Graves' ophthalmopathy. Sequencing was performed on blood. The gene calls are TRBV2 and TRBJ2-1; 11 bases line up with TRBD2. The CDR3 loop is CASTIAGGPYNEQFF. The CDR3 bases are TGTGCCAGCACTATAGCGGGAGGGCCCTACAATGAGCAGTTCTTC.